This is a list of T cell receptor beta chains from one sample in a study of beta chain features in type 1 diabetes. Assay: immunoSEQ multiplex PCR; the TCRdb copy retains only in-frame clones and omits some. The profile covers fewer than 200,000 clones, with about 8.1% appearing a single time and 0.65% taken by the ten largest. The sample was central memory CD4+ T cells from blood. These receptors all stem from a man aged 18 to 29 in good health. Both conserved end residues are part of each CDR3. D genes are given only for firm matches.

v_gene,d_gene,j_gene,CDR3aa
TRBV7-9,NA,TRBJ1-1,CASSLARVNTEAFF
TRBV18,TRBD1,TRBJ2-3,CASSLSPDRATDTQYF
TRBV30,NA,TRBJ2-5,CAWSSSKPEQYF
TRBV2,NA,TRBJ2-7,CASMDSWTSFDEQYF
TRBV11-2,NA,TRBJ2-5,CASSTTLVPETQYF
TRBV5-1,NA,TRBJ1-2,CASRRENYGYTF
TRBV5-5,NA,TRBJ2-5,CASSWGHEETQYF
TRBV30,TRBD1,TRBJ1-2,CAWSTGDNYGYTF
TRBV7-2,TRBD2,TRBJ2-5,CASSSGAGLAGGPWETQYF
TRBV7-3,TRBD2,TRBJ2-2,CASSLTQGGTGELFF
TRBV5-5,TRBD2,TRBJ2-3,CASSRGLGVAGTTDTQYF
TRBV7-8,TRBD2,TRBJ2-5,CASSFGLAGGRETQYF
TRBV6-1,TRBD2,TRBJ2-7,CASSDGTTGSHEQYF
TRBV5-6,NA,TRBJ2-3,CASSLDVGATDTQYF
TRBV9,TRBD1,TRBJ2-3,CASSPTGQGTDTQYF
TRBV9,NA,TRBJ2-3,CASSVVSRTDTQYF
TRBV9,TRBD2,TRBJ2-7,CASSVAVAGIYEQYF
TRBV19,TRBD1,TRBJ2-5,CASSTGQGPGETQYF
TRBV25-1,NA,TRBJ2-1,CASRKGRGSYNEQFF
TRBV19,NA,TRBJ2-1,CASSAGIQSYNEQFF
TRBV20-1,NA,TRBJ2-1,CSARRDTSVFF
TRBV2,TRBD1,TRBJ2-3,CASSGGGADTQYF
TRBV28,NA,TRBJ2-7,CASSLRRGSSEQYF
TRBV7-2,TRBD2,TRBJ2-7,CASSSLAGGSGEQYF
TRBV4-2,TRBD1,NA,CASSQDPDRDSYEQYF
TRBV28,TRBD2,TRBJ2-7,CASSRGGTYEQYF
TRBV5-4,NA,TRBJ2-7,CASSPSDSPLGEQYF
TRBV5-1,NA,TRBJ1-6,CASSSQLDANSPLHF
TRBV4-2,TRBD1,TRBJ1-2,CASSQDGRGDGGYTF
TRBV5-1,NA,TRBJ2-5,CASSLVGRETQYF
TRBV28,NA,TRBJ2-7,CASSLVTGPEQYF
TRBV28,NA,TRBJ2-2,CATLNRVITGELFF
TRBV4-2,TRBD1,TRBJ2-4,CASSPTGGAKNIQYF
TRBV4-3,NA,TRBJ2-4,CASSQGHLIYF
TRBV2,TRBD1,TRBJ2-1,CASRGGSEQFF
TRBV7-9,NA,TRBJ2-1,CASNYVGRGINEQFF
TRBV4-2,NA,TRBJ2-5,CASSPSHRGGKTQYF
TRBV10-3,TRBD2,TRBJ2-5,CAISDGLAGGGGKTQYF
TRBV23-1,TRBD1,TRBJ2-7,CASSQPNRGWPYEQYF
TRBV6-6,NA,TRBJ1-3,CASSTGGGNTIYF
TRBV5-1,NA,TRBJ2-3,CASSSFSTDTQYF
TRBV6-1,NA,TRBJ1-5,CASSDGQLSNQPQHF
TRBV5-1,NA,TRBJ2-7,CASSLGTSSYEQYF
TRBV30,TRBD2,TRBJ2-1,CAWRGAGLAGNEQFF
TRBV7-9,NA,TRBJ1-4,CASSLMGANEKLFF
TRBV10-3,TRBD2,TRBJ2-5,CAISPSGGEETQYF
TRBV6-6,NA,TRBJ2-5,CASSEATGKQETQYF
TRBV7-6,NA,TRBJ1-5,CASSQGRHQPQHF
TRBV6-5,NA,TRBJ1-3,CASSNHRGVQDTIYF
TRBV29-1,TRBD1,TRBJ2-1,CSGAGTGGNEQFF
TRBV9,TRBD2,TRBJ2-6,CASSVDPSGTAETF
TRBV7-2,NA,TRBJ1-1,CASSLETGTEAFF
TRBV29-1,TRBD1,TRBJ1-5,CSVAGTGGNQPQHF
TRBV29-1,NA,TRBJ2-3,CSVLRSSSGDTQYF